This T cell receptor beta chain was captured in a study of CD8 T cells in ankylosing spondylitis (dated 2017 in TCRdb). Context from the whole study: The study profiled T cell receptor beta repertoires in healthy donors and ankylosing spondylitis patients to find disease-linked TCR variants. The full study cohort was made up of roughly 25 ankylosing spondylitis patients and 108 healthy donors. Peripheral blood was sampled, and synovial fluid was also collected from ankylosing spondylitis patients.

Instrument used: Illumina HiSeq 2500. Quantitative 5'-RACE with molecular barcodes was the method used to prepare the TCR beta libraries. Per the original workflow: To identify disease-linked TCR variants, a new computational method was used, one built on a probabilistic model of VDJ rearrangement. TCRdb applied fastp at Q25 and MiXCR to the public reads, then kept only in-frame beta chains. Merged by CDR3 protein, the rows form single entries marked with the most common genes and DNA. The V and J calls and clone size are TCRdb's, not the authors'. Within this sample are about 240,000 distinct CDR3 sequences, with roughly 10% of them counted one time only. The ten largest clones add up to approximately 2.5% of the sample. This clonotype was seen many times. Its antigen specificity is not known. No base-level quality is on record; no much larger clone is a single base apart. Results the study describes overall, beyond this receptor: The disease-linked clones were reported to be significantly enriched in matched synovial fluid samples from ankylosing spondylitis patients. A CD8+ phenotype was shown by the disease-linked clones, which were found at relatively low frequencies in peripheral blood. A TCR beta motif made up of several highly homologous amino acid variants appeared to be characteristic of blood from ankylosing spondylitis patients. Some TCR beta motif variants had previously been reported in synovial fluid and blood of reactive arthritis patients, which suggested common disease-initiation mechanisms.

The CDR3 has 13 amino acids, counting the end cysteine and phenylalanine. Only CDR3 DNA remains: 39 bases, in frame from the first base. CDR1 and CDR2, per the germline V gene, are SNHLY and FYNNEI. V loses 4 bases, J loses 3 bases, and the germline ends lie 8 bases apart. The clonotype was recovered from a male donor with ankylosing spondylitis or in good health (not recorded which). This sequence uses TRBV2 and TRBJ2-3; TRBD1 could be the D gene, as 5 bases match. The sequenced material came from blood, either unsorted or a sorted T cell fraction (not recorded which). The CDR3 loop reads CASSVSGTDTQYF. The nucleotides are TGTGCCAGCAGTGTCTCAGGGACAGATACGCAGTATTTT. Reference TRBV2 and TRBJ2-3 proteins supply the regions before and after the CDR3; the full variable domain is: EPEVTQTPSHQVTQMGQEVILRCVPISNHLYFYWYRQILGQKVEFLVSFYNNEISEKSEIFDDQFSVERPDGSNFTLKIRSTKLEDSAMYFCASSVSGTDTQYFGPGTRLTVL.